The rows below give T cell receptor beta chains drawn from one sample of a study of early T cells in non-severe SARS-CoV-2 infection. TCRdb ran MiXCR on the 5' RACE reads and lists one entry per CDR3 protein. The sample includes about 83,000 distinct CDR3 sequences, approximately 13% of them seen just once. Sequences were obtained from whole blood. These receptor sequences come from an adult who was a healthcare worker with PCR-confirmed SARS-CoV-2 infection or an uninfected control (not recorded which). The conserved cysteine and the conserved F or W are not part of the CDR3 here. The D gene is left open where the match is weak.

CDR3 protein: ASSRTTSGTYEQY; J gene: TRBJ2-7; V gene: TRBV16; D gene: .
CDR3 protein: ASSSWRTVYNEQF; J gene: TRBJ2-1; V gene: TRBV6-5; D gene: .
CDR3 protein: ASSSPPGQPNYGYT; J gene: TRBJ1-2; V gene: TRBV10-2; D gene: TRBD1
CDR3 protein: AWRTLGGFGNTEAF; J gene: TRBJ1-1; V gene: TRBV30; D gene: .
CDR3 protein: ASSSLSGRGQPQH; J gene: TRBJ1-5; V gene: TRBV11-2; D gene: .
CDR3 protein: ASSQKPPRTAYGYT; J gene: TRBJ1-2; V gene: TRBV3-1; D gene: .
CDR3 protein: AISESKGTLH; J gene: TRBJ1-6; V gene: TRBV10-3; D gene: .
CDR3 protein: ASSFGGAQGVNQPQH; J gene: TRBJ1-5; V gene: TRBV27; D gene: TRBD1
CDR3 protein: ASSLAAGTEAF; J gene: TRBJ1-1; V gene: TRBV7-9; D gene: .
CDR3 protein: ASSPSPNQPQH; J gene: TRBJ1-5; V gene: TRBV5-5; D gene: .
CDR3 protein: SVEVVWGSVDNEQF; J gene: TRBJ2-1; V gene: TRBV29-1; D gene: .
CDR3 protein: ASSSSSYGYT; J gene: TRBJ1-2; V gene: TRBV11-2; D gene: .
CDR3 protein: ASRSTTYEQY; J gene: TRBJ2-7; V gene: TRBV12-3/TRBV12-4; D gene: .
CDR3 protein: SGASGGGRNEQY; J gene: TRBJ2-7; V gene: TRBV20-1; D gene: .